This T cell receptor beta chain was identified during a study of blood T cell repertoires in COVID-19. Study summary: The United States, Italy and Spain supplied acute and convalescent COVID-19 samples. The analysed material was cDNA or gDNA that came from T cells, B-cell-depleted T cells, or PBMCs.

In the original workflow: Estimation of nucleated cell counts was performed using reference gene primer amplification. The assay was immunoSEQ multiplex PCR, and TCRdb's table has in-frame clones only and misses some. V, J and clone size were drawn from that table, and D and trimming were deduced from the DNA. The table records some 100,000 clones, roughly 90% of them present only once. V shed 6 bases and J 5 bases; nucleotides not matched to a gene: 5. The CDR3 is made up of 14 amino acids. Germline V CDR1 and CDR2: LGHDT, YNNKEL (reference sequence). The sequence was obtained from a man in his sixties with acute or convalescent COVID-19. The sample comprised peripheral blood. The rearrangement links TRBV3-1 (or the pseudogene TRBV3-2) to TRBJ1-1; 11 nucleotides line up with TRBD1. CDR3 in DNA: TGTGCCAGCAGTCGGGGACAGGGGGGGACTGAAGCTTTCTTT. This translates into CASSRGQGGTEAFF.